These 30 T cell receptor beta chains came from one sample sequenced in a study of T cell responses to AZD1222 COVID-19 vaccine. Assay used: immunoSEQ multiplex PCR; TCRdb lists only in-frame clones, some missing. The sample lists approximately 99,000 clones, approximately 89% occurring once. This specimen was peripheral blood, taken on day 0 of MenACWY control vaccination. The receptors were sampled from an adult in good health.

The chain is built from TRBV11-3 and TRBJ2-5; D is possibly TRBD1 (5 bases). Per germline, CDR1 SGHNT and CDR2 YENEEA. Trimming shortened V by 0 bases and J by 10 bases, and 9 bases separated the two germline ends. The CDR3 totals 12 residues. DNA of the CDR3: TGTGCCAGCAGCTTAGACGCAGGGATCCAGTACTTC. This gives the protein CASSLDAGIQYF.

J is TRBJ2-1 and V is TRBV10-2, with 8 positions matching TRBD2. The CDR3 is 18 amino acids. Germline V CDR1 and CDR2: WSHSY, SAAADI. Trimming cost V 2 bases and J 2 bases; bases outside gene matches: 11. The CDR3 nucleotides read TGCGCCAGCAGTGAGCCTGCGGGGGGCCCTCGGGCCTACAATGAGCAGTTCTTC. This translates into CASSEPAGGPRAYNEQFF.

In nucleotides, the CDR3 is TGCGCCAGCAGCTTGGCAGGTACTAACTATGGCTACACCTTC. Translated: CASSLAGTNYGYTF. The rearrangement joins TRBV5-1 to TRBJ1-2; no firm D call. Trimming stripped 0 bases from V and 0 bases from J, with 6 bases between. The CDR3 consists of 14 residues. The germline gives CDR1 SGHRS, CDR2 YFSETQ.

The CDR3, as DNA: TGTGCCAGCAGCTCGACAGACTCTGGAAACACCATATATTTT. This gives the protein CASSSTDSGNTIYF. The chain combines TRBV5-6 with TRBJ1-3; D might be TRBD1 (5 bases). CDR1 is SGHDT, CDR2 YYEEEE, per germline. The V end lost 3 bases, the J end lost 0 bases, and 7 bases lay between the germline ends. CDR3 size: 14 residues. The full variable domain, completed using reference TRBV5-6 and TRBJ1-3, is DAGVTQSPTHLIKTRGQQVTLRCSPKSGHDTVSWYQQALGQGPQFIFQYYEEEERQRGNFPDRFSGHQFPNYSSELNVNALLLGDSALYLCASSSTDSGNTIYFGEGSWLTVV.

This sequence joins TRBV5-6 and TRBJ1-4; 7 bases line up with TRBD1. Germline trimming cut 7 bases from V and 1 base from J; bases unmatched to any gene: 4. Germline CDR1 reads SGHDT; CDR2 reads YYEEEE. There are 14 residues in the CDR3. The CDR3 sequence is CASGNRGTNEKLFF. The CDR3 DNA reads TGTGCCAGCGGGAACAGGGGAACTAATGAAAAACTGTTTTTT. The full variable domain, rest sourced from reference TRBV5-6 and TRBJ1-4, is DAGVTQSPTHLIKTRGQQVTLRCSPKSGHDTVSWYQQALGQGPQFIFQYYEEEERQRGNFPDRFSGHQFPNYSSELNVNALLLGDSALYLCASGNRGTNEKLFFGSGTQLSVL.

The rearrangement uses TRBV4-3 and TRBJ1-2, with a possible D match to TRBD1 (6 bases). The V gene's germline CDR1 is LGHNA and CDR2 YSLEER. Between the trimmed V and J ends, which lost 0 bases and 8 bases, there was a span of 16 bases. The CDR3 loop spans 15 amino acids. The CDR3 protein is CASSQETALDRGYTF. For the CDR3, the DNA is TGCGCCAGCAGCCAAGAAACGGCTTTGGACAGAGGCTACACCTTC.

This clone was counted between two and nine times. The rearrangement joins TRBV7-9 to TRBJ2-7; 9 nucleotides agree with TRBD2. V shed 4 bases, J shed 4 bases, and the junction held 8 bases outside the gene matches. The CDR3 loop spans 15 amino acids. Germline values: CDR1 SEHNR, CDR2 FQNEAQ (reference sequence). The CDR3 DNA reads TGTGCCAGCAGCTCCCCAGAGCGGGGGGCGTACGAGCAGTACTTC. Amino acids: CASSSPERGAYEQYF.

CDR3 protein: CASSEGQSNEKLFF. CDR3 nucleotide sequence: TGCGCCAGCAGCGAAGGACAGTCTAATGAAAAACTGTTTTTT. The chain combines TRBV4-3 with TRBJ1-4, with D tentatively TRBD1 (6 bases). The CDR3 covers 14 residues. Trimming took 5 bases from V and 3 from J, leaving 10 bases between them. CDR1 and CDR2 from the germline V gene are LGHNA and YSLEER.

The V and J genes are TRBV21-1 and TRBJ1-2. TRBV21-1 is an annotated pseudogene. The CDR3 contains 18 residues. CDR3 nucleotide sequence: TGTGCCAGCAGCAAATTTGGAAGTCCGGCGGGGACTAACTATGGCTACACCTTC. Translating gives CASSKFGSPAGTNYGYTF.

V is TRBV20-1 and J is TRBJ2-5, with D uncertain. Germline CDR1 reads DFQATT; CDR2 reads SNEGSKA (reference sequence). This CDR3 spans 10 amino acids. V was trimmed by 6 bases and J by 4 bases, leaving 6 bases between them. The CDR3 bases are TGCAGTGCCCGGGCAGAGACCCAGTACTTC. Its translation is CSARAETQYF.

The CDR3 nucleotides are TGTGCCAGCAGCCAATTAGGGTCGGCTGGGGCCAACGTCCTGACTTTC. This gives the protein CASSQLGSAGANVLTF. V gene TRBV3-1 (or the pseudogene TRBV3-2) combines with J gene TRBJ2-6, with unresolved D. The CDR3 sequence is 16 residues long. CDR1 is LGHDT and CDR2 is YNNKEL in the germline V gene (reference sequence). V was pared by 2 bases and J by 2 bases, with 10 bases between.

The chain carries TRBV6-5 and TRBJ1-1, with D possibly TRBD1 on 6 matching bases. V shed 1 base and J shed 4 bases, with 13 bases lying between them. The CDR3 loop spans 15 amino acids. Germline-derived CDR1 and CDR2 are MNHEY and SVGAGI. CDR3 DNA: TGTGCCAGCAGTTACTTCGGGGGGCTGGGCACTGAAGCTTTCTTT. It is translated as CASSYFGGLGTEAFF.

This clone occurred once. The gene calls are TRBV12-5 and TRBJ1-5, with unresolved D. The CDR3 is made up of 11 amino acids. Germline CDR1 is LGHNT and CDR2 is FRNRAP. V lost 5 bases, J lost 6 bases, and 5 bases lay in between. CDR3 amino acids: CASGHSQPQHF. The DNA for the CDR3 is TGTGCTAGTGGTCATAGTCAGCCCCAGCATTTT. Drawing the rest from reference TRBV12-5 and TRBJ1-5, the complete variable domain is DARVTQTPRHKVTEMGQEVTMRCQPILGHNTVFWYRQTMMQGLELLAYFRNRAPLDDSGMPKDRFSAEMPDATLATLKIQPSEPRDSAVYFCASGHSQPQHFGDGTRLSIL.

The rearrangement uses TRBV6-1 and TRBJ1-1; the D is unclear. Deletions cut 2 bases from V and 2 bases from J, with 9 bases between. In germline, CDR1 is MNHNS, CDR2 SASEGT. This CDR3 is built from 14 residues. The CDR3 is CASSEHMVNTEAFF. The CDR3 DNA is TGTGCCAGCAGTGAACACATGGTTAACACTGAAGCTTTCTTT.

The gene calls are TRBV28 and TRBJ1-2; unclear D gene. Per germline, CDR1 MDHEN and CDR2 SYDVKM. V was cut by 7 bases and J by 4 bases, with 16 bases left in between. The CDR3 runs 14 residues. CDR3 in amino acids: CASTLGWSTYGYTF. The DNA for the CDR3 is TGTGCCAGCACCCTCGGCTGGTCCACCTATGGCTACACCTTC.

This clone was observed once. This chain links TRBV27 with TRBJ1-1; maybe TRBD1 (5 bases). V lost 5 bases and J lost 6, with 16 bases in between. In germline, CDR1 is MNHEY, CDR2 SMNVEV (reference sequence). The CDR3 contains 14 residues. The CDR3 loop reads CASSQNRGEAEAFF. As DNA, the CDR3 is TGTGCCAGCAGTCAAAATCGGGGGGAGGCTGAAGCTTTCTTT.

J is TRBJ1-5 and V is TRBV18; the match to TRBD1 covers 9 bases. Germline V gene data show CDR1 as KGHSH and CDR2 as LQKENI. CDR3 length: 15 amino acids. V lost 4 bases to trimming and J lost 2 bases; unmatched junction nucleotides: 3. For the CDR3, the DNA is TGTGCCAGCTCACGGGACAGGGTTCGCAATCAGCCCCAGCATTTT. It encodes CASSRDRVRNQPQHF.

This chain links TRBV5-1 with TRBJ1-1; D is undetermined. The CDR3 totals 17 residues. The V end was cut by 0 bases, the J end by 1 base, with 16 bases between. Per the germline V gene, CDR1 is SGHRS and CDR2 is YFSETQ. The CDR3 reads CASSLAAGSFQNTEAFF. In DNA, the CDR3 is TGCGCCAGCAGCTTGGCCGCGGGCTCTTTCCAGAACACTGAAGCTTTCTTT.

The chain recombines TRBV6-1 with TRBJ1-1; perhaps TRBD1 as D (5 bases). V dropped 0 bases and J dropped 5 bases, with 13 bases sitting between them. The CDR3 spans 15 residues. Germline CDR1 reads MNHNS; CDR2 reads SASEGT. The CDR3 region has the DNA TGTGCCAGCAGTGAAGCGTCGGCAGGGAGGACTGAAGCTTTCTTT. Amino acids: CASSEASAGRTEAFF.

This chain joins TRBV18 and TRBJ1-2, with D possibly being TRBD1 (5 bases). V lost 4 bases, J lost 4 bases, and 16 bases lay in between. Germline V CDR1 and CDR2: KGHSH, LQKENI. This CDR3 is built from 15 residues. CDR3 DNA sequence: TGTGCCAGCTCACGAGATCCGGGACCTTCCTATGGCTACACCTTC. As protein: CASSRDPGPSYGYTF.

This clone was observed a few times. The genes are TRBV9 and TRBJ1-2; D unclear. This CDR3 spans 13 amino acids. Trimming pared 0 bases from V and 2 bases from J, leaving 5 bases between. The V gene's germline CDR1 is SGDLS and CDR2 YYNGEE. In DNA form, the CDR3 reads TGTGCCAGCAGCGTAGCGGGGAACTATGGCTACACCTTC. Protein: CASSVAGNYGYTF.

V gene TRBV5-1 combines with J gene TRBJ1-1, with a possible D match to TRBD1 (5 bases). The CDR3 is made up of 14 amino acids. Germline-derived CDR1 and CDR2 are SGHRS and YFSETQ. V was clipped by 6 bases and J by 2 bases, with 14 bases between them. CDR3 region: CASKTQGSNTEAFF. The DNA of the CDR3 is TGCGCCAGCAAAACGCAGGGTTCTAACACTGAAGCTTTCTTT.

This clone has a single count. Other DNA sequences in this sample translate to the same CDR3. J is TRBJ1-1 and V is TRBV20-1, with D uncertain. The CDR3 totals 11 residues. V was cut by 5 bases and J by 0 bases, with 4 bases left in between. Germline CDR1 is DFQATT and CDR2 is SNEGSKA (reference sequence). CDR3 loop: CSAELNTEAFF. CDR3 in DNA: TGCAGTGCTGAGTTGAACACTGAAGCTTTCTTT.

The gene calls are TRBV2 and TRBJ1-1, with 10 bases aligning to TRBD1. The CDR3 length is 14 residues. J was trimmed by 3 bases and V by 9 bases; bases with no gene match: 7. In germline, CDR1 is SNHLY, CDR2 FYNNEI. The CDR3 sequence: CARRTGGRDTEAFF. CDR3 DNA: TGTGCCAGAAGGACAGGGGGTCGTGACACTGAAGCTTTCTTT.

The J gene is TRBJ1-2, the V gene TRBV7-2; D is unresolved. Germline V CDR1 and CDR2: SGHTA, FQGNSA. The V end lost 1 base, the J end lost 7 bases, and 10 bases lay between the germline ends. The CDR3 is made up of 13 amino acids. CDR3 bases: TGTGCCAGCAGCTTAGATGTAGGGTCTGGCTACACCTTC. It encodes CASSLDVGSGYTF. The full variable domain, rest sourced from reference TRBV7-2 and TRBJ1-2, is GAGVSQSPSNKVTEKGKDVELRCDPISGHTALYWYRQSLGQGLEFLIYFQGNSAPDKSGLPSDRFSAERTGGSVSTLTIQRTQQEDSAVYLCASSLDVGSGYTFGSGTRLTVV.

The CDR3 DNA is TGTGCCAGCAGTAAGAGAACTTTGCGTAGGACTGAAGCTTTCTTT. Protein sequence: CASSKRTLRRTEAFF. The chain joins TRBV27 to TRBJ1-1; D call uncertain. V was trimmed by 5 bases and J by 5 bases, leaving 18 bases between them. This CDR3 contains 15 residues. CDR1 is MNHEY and CDR2 is SMNVEV in the germline V gene (reference sequence).

This rearrangement joins TRBV3-1 (or the pseudogene TRBV3-2) to TRBJ1-2; D gene ambiguous. Trimming removed 0 bases at V and 7 bases at J, with 9 bases between. This CDR3 is built from 13 residues. Germline loops: CDR1 LGHDT, CDR2 YNNKEL (reference sequence). DNA for the CDR3: TGTGCCAGCAGCCAAGAGGGGTCGCTTGGCTACACCTTC. Translation gives CASSQEGSLGYTF.

This clone occurred once. This rearrangement joins TRBV18 to TRBJ2-7; the match to TRBD1 covers 10 bases. CDR1 and CDR2 from the germline V gene are KGHSH and LQKENI. The CDR3 is made up of 14 amino acids. J was trimmed by 2 bases and V by 6 bases; bases with no gene match: 4. CDR3 nucleotide sequence: TGTGCCAGCTCGTCCGGGACAGGGGCCTACGAGCAGTACTTC. It is translated as CASSSGTGAYEQYF. Together with reference TRBV18 and TRBJ2-7, the CDR3 gives the full variable domain: NAGVMQNPRHLVRRRGQEARLRCSPMKGHSHVYWYRQLPEEGLKFMVYLQKENIIDESGMPKERFSAEFPKEGPSILRIQQVVRGDSAAYFCASSSGTGAYEQYFGPGTRLTVT.

The chain uses TRBV7-9 and TRBJ1-1, with TRBD1 identical over 9 bases. Germline CDR1 and CDR2: SEHNR and FQNEAQ (reference sequence). There are 15 residues in the CDR3. Losses at the gene ends were 5 bases for V and 5 bases for J; bases not matched to a gene: 9. The CDR3 loop reads CASSIQTGGETEAFF. CDR3 DNA sequence: TGTGCCAGCAGCATACAGACAGGGGGAGAGACTGAAGCTTTCTTT.

Only one count was recorded for this clone. The chain couples TRBV3-1 (or the pseudogene TRBV3-2) to TRBJ1-3, with D hard to call. Germline CDR1 is LGHDT and CDR2 is YNNKEL (reference sequence). The CDR3 consists of 12 residues. Trimming cost V 1 base and J 7 bases, with 5 bases left between them. CDR3 in amino acids: CASSQVFNTIYF. In DNA form, the CDR3 reads TGTGCCAGCAGCCAAGTCTTTAACACCATATATTTT.